This T cell receptor (beta chain) stems from a study of blood T cell repertoires in COVID-19. Study details: Acute and convalescent COVID-19 samples came from the United States, Italy and Spain. PBMCs, B-cell-depleted T cells, or T cells were the source of the cDNA or gDNA that made up the material.

The V end was cut by 5 bases, the J end by 0 bases, with 11 bases between. Germline V gives CDR1 MDHEN, CDR2 SYDVKM. This CDR3 is built from 15 residues. As handled by the study authors: For nucleated cells, counts were estimated from reference gene primer amplification. The table came from immunoSEQ multiplex PCR; TCRdb's copy has only in-frame clones and leaves some out. V and J calls and clone size are as listed in that table; D and trimming were resolved from the DNA. Altogether roughly 380,000 clones are present, roughly 77% being singletons, with the ten largest covering approximately 1%. Sequenced sample: peripheral blood. This sequence joins TRBV28 and TRBJ1-5; D is uncertain. The clonotype was recovered from a human donor with acute or convalescent COVID-19. The donor label of this sample is uncertain. This chain's CDR3 is CASSNDIPSNQPQHF. CDR3 coding DNA: TGTGCCAGCAGTAATGACATTCCTAGCAATCAGCCCCAGCATTTT. Using reference TRBV28 and TRBJ1-5 for the parts outside the CDR3, the full variable domain is DVKVTQSSRYLVKRTGEKVFLECVQDMDHENMFWYRQDPGLGLRLIYFSYDVKMKEKGDIPEGYSVSREKKERFSLILESASTNQTSMYLCASSNDIPSNQPQHFGDGTRLSIL.